This T cell receptor (beta chain) stems from a study of CD8 T cells in ankylosing spondylitis. Study conclusions and caveats: Reports say disease-linked clones showed up significantly more in matched ankylosing spondylitis synovial fluid. Clones linked to disease, bearing a CD8+ phenotype, were relatively rare in peripheral blood. What appeared characteristic of ankylosing spondylitis blood was a TCR beta motif of eight highly homologous variants.

Construction of TCR beta libraries was performed using quantitative 5'-RACE with molecular barcodes. TCRdb recomputed calls from the 5' RACE reads with MiXCR, one row per CDR3 protein. The sample records about 240,000 distinct CDR3 sequences, around a tenth being singletons. About this clonotype: Its target is not known.

Losses at the gene ends were 6 bases for V and 1 base for J; bases not matched to a gene: 7. In germline, CDR1 is MDHEN, CDR2 SYDVKM. The length of the CDR3 is 15 residues. This receptor was taken from a male donor with ankylosing spondylitis or in good health (not recorded which). Sequenced material: blood, either unsorted or a sorted T cell fraction (not recorded which). This chain connects TRBV28 to TRBJ1-1, with 8 nucleotides matching TRBD1. The CDR3 region is CASSVGDRGNTEAFF. The DNA for the CDR3 is TGTGCCAGCAGCGTAGGTGACAGGGGGAACACTGAAGCTTTCTTT.